What follows are 10 T cell receptor beta chains derived from one specimen sequenced in a study of blood T cell repertoires in COVID-19. Measured with immunoSEQ multiplex PCR; TCRdb has only the in-frame clones, and not every one. The table has 200,000 to 250,000 clones, roughly 86% seen once. Sequenced material: peripheral blood. These receptors came from a man aged 55-75 years with acute or convalescent COVID-19.

V and J are TRBV6-4 and TRBJ1-1, with 12 bases aligning to TRBD1. Trimming cost V 9 bases and J 5 bases; bases outside gene matches: 13. Germline V gives CDR1 MRHNA, CDR2 SNTAGT. CDR3 length equals 16 residues. This chain's CDR3 is CARIGTGGAEDTEAFF. In DNA, the CDR3 is TGTGCCAGAATAGGGACAGGGGGCGCGGAGGATACTGAAGCTTTCTTT.

This clone was seen only once. J is TRBJ2-1 and V is TRBV7-8; TRBD2 matches 8 bases. This CDR3 has 16 residues. Per germline, CDR1 SGHVS and CDR2 FQNEAQ. Trimming removed 7 bases from V and 10 bases from J; junction bases left unmatched: 18. The CDR3 sequence is CASTPGRGADHREQFF. CDR3 bases: TGTGCCAGCACCCCTGGGCGGGGGGCCGATCACCGGGAGCAGTTCTTC. Full variable domain (missing parts from reference TRBV7-8 and TRBJ2-1): GAGVSQSPRYKVAKRGQDVALRCDPISGHVSLFWYQQALGQGPEFLTYFQNEAQLDKSGLPSDRFFAERPEGSVSTLKIQRTQQEDSAVYLCASTPGRGADHREQFFGPGTRLTVL.

This clone was seen just once. The CDR3 bases are TGCGCCAGCAGCCAAGTACTAGCGGGGGTCGGGTCCTACGAGCAGTACTTC. Amino acid sequence: CASSQVLAGVGSYEQYF. V is TRBV4-3 and J is TRBJ2-7; TRBD2 matches at 11 bases. CDR1 and CDR2 from the germline V gene are LGHNA and YSLEER. The trim removed 1 base at V and 1 base at J, leaving 6 bases unmatched. The CDR3 has 17 residues.

This clone has more than one count but fewer than ten. The chain couples TRBV15 to TRBJ1-2; 8 bases map to TRBD1. J was trimmed by 5 bases and V by 2 bases; bases with no gene match: 10. The CDR3 covers 16 residues. Germline V gives CDR1 LNHNV, CDR2 YYDKDF (reference sequence). DNA of the CDR3: TGTGCCACCAGCAGACCTGGACAGGGCGGGTTATATGGCTACACCTTC. Its protein is CATSRPGQGGLYGYTF.

This sequence joins TRBV6-2 or TRBV6-3 and TRBJ1-5, with TRBD1 identical over 9 bases. V lost 2 bases and J lost 2; bases outside the gene matches: 7. The CDR3 is 17 amino acids. Germline lookup yields CDR1 MNHEY and CDR2 SVGEGT. The CDR3 nucleotides read TGTGCCAGCAGTTACGCCACAGGGGGCTGGGGCAATCAGCCCCAGCATTTT. Its protein is CASSYATGGWGNQPQHF.

The gene calls are TRBV11-2 and TRBJ1-4; D is uncertain. The CDR3 totals 15 residues. CDR1 is SGHAT and CDR2 is FQNNGV in the germline V gene. V shed 1 base and J shed 0 bases, with 6 bases lying between them. Here the CDR3 DNA reads TGTGCCAGCAGCTTAGCGCCAGCAACTAATGAAAAACTGTTTTTT. Residues: CASSLAPATNEKLFF.

J is TRBJ2-5 and V is TRBV19, with 9 positions matching TRBD1. CDR1 and CDR2 from the germline V gene are LNHDA and SQIVND (reference sequence). Losses at the gene ends were 5 bases for V and 5 bases for J; bases not matched to a gene: 9. The CDR3 has 15 amino acids. The CDR3 bases are TGTGCCAGTAGTCCGGGGACAGGGCGTAGGGAGACCCAGTACTTC. This sequence encodes CASSPGTGRRETQYF.

This chain uses TRBV7-2 with TRBJ2-7, with TRBD1 matching over 7 bases. The CDR3 contains 15 residues. Germline CDR1 SGHTA, CDR2 FQGNSA. Losses at the gene ends were 4 bases for V and 5 bases for J; bases not matched to a gene: 11. CDR3 residues: CASSSTPGQTNEQYF. The CDR3 DNA follows: TGTGCCAGCAGCTCAACGCCGGGACAGACCAACGAGCAGTACTTC.

The gene calls are TRBV6-2 or TRBV6-3 and TRBJ1-5; D is perhaps TRBD1 (5 bases). In germline, CDR1 is MNHEY, CDR2 SVGEGT. Trimming removed 5 bases from V and 2 bases from J, with 10 bases in between. This CDR3 spans 14 amino acids. CDR3 nucleotide sequence: TGTGCCAGCAGTAGGACACTGGGCAATCAGCCCCAGCATTTT. Amino acid sequence: CASSRTLGNQPQHF.

The rearrangement uses TRBV7-3 and TRBJ2-1; 9 bases align to TRBD2. The CDR3 totals 17 residues. Germline-derived CDR1 and CDR2 are SGHTA and FQGTGA. Trimming cost V 3 bases and J 0 bases; bases outside gene matches: 6. The CDR3 bases are TGTGCCAGCAGCTTTCGGCGGGGGGGTACCTCCTACAATGAGCAGTTCTTC. Its translation is CASSFRRGGTSYNEQFF. The whole variable domain, filled in from reference TRBV7-3 and TRBJ2-1, reads GAGVSQTPSNKVTEKGKYVELRCDPISGHTALYWYRQSLGQGPEFLIYFQGTGAADDSGLPNDRFFAVRPEGSVSTLKIQRTERGDSAVYLCASSFRRGGTSYNEQFFGPGTRLTVL.